This T cell receptor beta chain was documented in a study of vaccination effects on CD4 cells after COVID-19. As for the study in general: Sampling occurred a median 72 days post second dose, range 14 to 241.

CDR3 size: 13 residues. Germline-derived CDR1 and CDR2 are KGHDR and SFDVKD. Trimming took 8 bases from V and 6 from J; bases not matched to a gene: 8. TCRdb keeps only in-frame clones here, not all; method: immunoSEQ multiplex PCR. The sample has around 24,000 clones, roughly 79% seen once. Concerning this clone itself: Antigen unknown.

ViraFEST assay sequencing came after antigen-specific CD4+ T cells were expanded with viral peptide pools. Subsequent to approximately 9 days of culture, CD4+ T cells were isolated. Participants were given two doses of BNT162b2 or mRNA-1273 vaccine. Previously uninfected by SARS-CoV-2, the vaccine recipients also showed negative nucleocapsid antibodies. After approximately 2 million PBMC were placed in each well, they were cultured with approximately 9.1 IU/ml IL-2 and about 10 ug/ml peptides. Study-wide results and limits: Healthy vaccinees' vaccine-induced clones included only 1 of 255 that recognized common cold coronaviruses.

The input for sequencing was CD4+ T cells from PBMCs cultured with SARS-CoV-2 spike peptides, taken after COVID-19 vaccination. This receptor was obtained from a human donor who received a COVID-19 vaccine. Some clones in this sample may be carry-over from other donors' samples. The rearrangement links TRBV24-1 to TRBJ1-1; 7 nucleotides match TRBD1. The CDR3 spells CATKDRVMPEAFF. In DNA, the CDR3 is TGTGCCACCAAAGACAGGGTGATGCCTGAAGCTTTCTTT.